This entry features one TCR beta chain sequence. No cognate antigen has been identified for it. There are no base qualities to consult, and no much larger clone falls within one base. This sample is drawn from a study of blood T cell repertoires in COVID-19 (dated by TCRdb to between 2020 and 2021). Describing the broader study: Collaborator samples came from the United States, Italy and Spain and covered acute and convalescent phases of COVID-19. Subjects who had been exposed to COVID-19, were actively infected with it, or had recovered from it provided the deeply sampled blood TCRbeta repertoires that made up the dataset. Samples came from the ongoing ImmuneRACE study (first 160 participants) plus 1,254 subjects from 6 global collaborators. The prospective study material was composed of cDNA or gDNA derived from T cells, B-cell-depleted T cells, or PBMCs. The repertoires were released in a freely available public database meant as a resource for research on the immune response to SARS-CoV-2. Sample metadata almost always included a de-identified subject ID, COVID-19 status, age in years and sex. Where available, HLA class I and class II types were taken from metadata supplied by the sample provider and were not determined by assay-based typing. General conclusions and limits of the study: The amount of clinical and demographic metadata varied by source and participant and was provided uncurated.

Participants in the prospective study were enrolled through a virtual design, were aged 18 to 89 years, and lived in some 24 United States geographic areas. Cohort assignment in the prospective study relied on participant-reported clinical history from a screening survey and a study questionnaire. For ImmuneRACE Cohort 3, a participant was defined as recovered based on two consecutive negative NP/OP PCR tests, clearance by a healthcare professional, or resolution of symptoms. In the prospective study, whole blood, serum and a nasopharyngeal or oropharyngeal swab were collected from each participant by mobile phlebotomists. Participants in the prospective study had the option to provide additional blood draws and questionnaires over an approximately 2-month period. Prospective study blood samples were shipped either frozen or at room temperature before DNA extraction. The germline V gene (reference sequence) gives CDR1 as GTSNPN and CDR2 as SVGIG. The V and J ends are trimmed by 4 bases and 1 base, leaving 4 bases between them. CDR3 length: 11 amino acids, cysteine to phenylalanine. Left in the record is the CDR3 DNA by itself, 33 bases read in frame from the first base.

TCRbeta CDR3 regions were amplified from genomic DNA by means of the immunoSEQ Assay, a bias-controlled multiplex PCR. The authors' analysis ran thus. Within the assay, amplification of reference gene primers was used to estimate how many nucleated cells each sample contained. Sequence reads were collapsed and filtered to measure the absolute abundance of every unique TCRbeta CDR3 rearrangement. For each sample, productive Simpson clonality was calculated by taking the square root of Simpson's diversity index across productive rearrangements. What TCRdb holds here is the immuneACCESS table cut down to in-frame rearrangements. Part of the clones is not present; checked against another copy, under half of the missing clones reflect an unresolved V gene, and the others are unexplained. The V and J calls and clone size were taken over from that table, and D and trimming were inferred from the DNA. In all, the sample holds roughly 360,000 clones, and about 89% of those were seen once. About 1.5% of the sample lies in the top ten.

This TCR came from a man aged 30 to 39 who had recovered from COVID-19. Sequencing input: PBMCs or T cells enriched from blood (not recorded which). The V gene is TRBV30 and the J gene is TRBJ1-2; no D gene is confidently identified. The CDR3: CAWINNYGYTF. The sequenced DNA is TGTGCCTGGATTAATAACTATGGCTACACCTTC.